The rows below give T cell receptor beta chains drawn from one sample of a study of identical twins. TCRdb reprocessed the 5' RACE reads with MiXCR, giving one entry per CDR3 protein. The data show under 300,000 distinct CDR3 sequences, more than 9.5% seen once. This sample was also put to use in a study of yellow fever vaccine responses in identical twins.

The source material was memory (CD45RO+) T cells sorted from blood. These TCRs come from a woman in her late teens or twenties in good health. Each CDR3 is given with its conserved first and last residue. Each record gives: clone size, J gene, D gene, V gene, CDR3 protein, CDR3 DNA. D genes are given only for firm matches. Clone size is not always given. Where it is, it says once, few, many or a class for expanded clones.

clone size: few
J gene: TRBJ2-1
D gene: TRBD1
V gene: TRBV5-1
CDR3 protein: CASSRTGQGGTSVNEQFF
CDR3 DNA: TGCGCCAGCAGCCGGACGGGACAGGGGGGAACTTCAGTAAATGAGCAGTTCTTC

clone size: many
J gene: TRBJ1-6
D gene: NA
V gene: TRBV3-1
CDR3 protein: CASSRGARDSPLHF
CDR3 DNA: TGTGCCAGCAGCCGAGGGGCCAGGGATTCACCCCTCCACTTT

clone size: few
J gene: TRBJ2-6
D gene: NA
V gene: TRBV6-1
CDR3 protein: CATRTTGPGANVLTF
CDR3 DNA: TGTGCCACCAGGACCACAGGGCCTGGGGCCAACGTCCTGACTTTC

clone size: NA
J gene: TRBJ2-3
D gene: TRBD2
V gene: TRBV7-2
CDR3 protein: CASSGLAGEPGDTQYF
CDR3 DNA: TGTGCCAGCAGTGGACTAGCGGGAGAACCGGGAGATACGCAGTATTTT

clone size: many
J gene: TRBJ2-1
D gene: NA
V gene: TRBV15
CDR3 protein: CATSPSSYNEQFF
CDR3 DNA: TGTGCCACCAGTCCTAGCTCCTACAATGAGCAGTTCTTC

clone size: few
J gene: TRBJ2-5
D gene: NA
V gene: TRBV11-2
CDR3 protein: CASSLERETQYF
CDR3 DNA: TGTGCCAGCAGCTTGGAGCGGGAGACCCAGTACTTC

clone size: NA
J gene: TRBJ2-1
D gene: NA
V gene: TRBV5-1
CDR3 protein: CASSAAESSYNEQFF
CDR3 DNA: TGCGCCAGCAGCGCCGCCGAGAGCTCCTACAATGAGCAGTTCTTC

clone size: NA
J gene: TRBJ2-3
D gene: NA
V gene: TRBV6-1
CDR3 protein: CASRTVGTDTQYF
CDR3 DNA: TGTGCCAGCAGGACAGTCGGCACAGATACGCAGTATTTT

clone size: many
J gene: TRBJ2-1
D gene: NA
V gene: TRBV20-1
CDR3 protein: CSARQGPYNEQFF
CDR3 DNA: TGCAGTGCTAGGCAGGGGCCTTACAATGAGCAGTTCTTC

clone size: many
J gene: TRBJ2-3
D gene: TRBD1
V gene: TRBV6-1
CDR3 protein: CASSPGTGGSTDTQYF
CDR3 DNA: TGTGCCAGCAGTCCCGGGACAGGGGGTAGCACAGATACGCAGTATTTT

clone size: many
J gene: TRBJ2-3
D gene: NA
V gene: TRBV5-6
CDR3 protein: CASSGGLGLVDTQYF
CDR3 DNA: TGTGCCAGCAGCGGGGGACTTGGATTGGTAGATACGCAGTATTTT

clone size: NA
J gene: TRBJ2-7
D gene: NA
V gene: TRBV7-2
CDR3 protein: CASSLVGDGTPYEQYF
CDR3 DNA: TGTGCCAGCAGCTTAGTTGGGGATGGGACCCCCTACGAGCAGTACTTC

clone size: few
J gene: TRBJ2-2
D gene: NA
V gene: TRBV5-1
CDR3 protein: CASSQSTTGRMGELFF
CDR3 DNA: TGCGCCAGCAGCCAGTCTACGACAGGGAGGATGGGGGAGCTGTTTTTT

clone size: few
J gene: TRBJ2-5
D gene: NA
V gene: TRBV2
CDR3 protein: CASSQHRYQETQYF
CDR3 DNA: TGTGCCAGCAGCCAACACCGGTACCAAGAGACCCAGTACTTC

clone size: few
J gene: TRBJ2-7
D gene: NA
V gene: TRBV29-1
CDR3 protein: CSVTGFGYEQYF
CDR3 DNA: TGCAGCGTTACCGGGTTCGGCTACGAGCAGTACTTC

clone size: NA
J gene: TRBJ1-1
D gene: NA
V gene: TRBV7-9
CDR3 protein: CASSFTTGQNTEAFF
CDR3 DNA: TGTGCCAGCAGCTTCACTACAGGCCAGAACACTGAAGCTTTCTTT

clone size: few
J gene: TRBJ2-7
D gene: TRBD2
V gene: TRBV11-2
CDR3 protein: CASSLGGPGLAFPYEQYF
CDR3 DNA: TGTGCCAGCAGCTTAGGGGGGCCCGGACTAGCGTTCCCCTACGAGCAGTACTTC

clone size: NA
J gene: TRBJ2-3
D gene: TRBD2
V gene: TRBV2
CDR3 protein: CASRGLAGGLATQYF
CDR3 DNA: TGTGCCAGCAGGGGACTAGCGGGGGGTCTTGCTACGCAGTATTTT

clone size: many
J gene: TRBJ1-1
D gene: NA
V gene: TRBV11-2
CDR3 protein: CASSLGGFTEAFF
CDR3 DNA: TGTGCCAGCAGCTTAGGTGGGTTTACTGAAGCTTTCTTT

clone size: many
J gene: TRBJ1-2
D gene: NA
V gene: TRBV9
CDR3 protein: CASSGHRELNYGYTF
CDR3 DNA: TGTGCCAGCAGCGGACACAGGGAGCTTAACTATGGCTACACCTTC

clone size: few
J gene: TRBJ1-2
D gene: NA
V gene: TRBV18
CDR3 protein: CASSPPNSPYGYTF
CDR3 DNA: TGTGCCAGCTCACCACCGAACAGCCCCTATGGCTACACCTTC

clone size: many
J gene: TRBJ2-7
D gene: NA
V gene: TRBV2
CDR3 protein: CASRDSAYEQYF
CDR3 DNA: TGTGCCAGCAGAGACAGTGCCTACGAGCAGTACTTC

clone size: NA
J gene: TRBJ2-3
D gene: TRBD2
V gene: TRBV29-1
CDR3 protein: CSVEDLSGGGLTDTQYF
CDR3 DNA: TGCAGCGTTGAAGATCTTTCGGGGGGGGGGCTAACAGATACGCAGTATTTT

clone size: NA
J gene: TRBJ2-5
D gene: TRBD2
V gene: TRBV20-1
CDR3 protein: CSADGRGGQETQYF
CDR3 DNA: TGCAGTGCCGATGGTCGGGGGGGACAAGAGACCCAGTACTTC

clone size: NA
J gene: TRBJ2-2
D gene: NA
V gene: TRBV20-1
CDR3 protein: CSARDRGRANTGELFF
CDR3 DNA: TGCAGTGCTAGAGATCGTGGCAGGGCCAACACCGGGGAGCTGTTTTTT

clone size: few
J gene: TRBJ2-3
D gene: TRBD1
V gene: TRBV9
CDR3 protein: CASSVRPGQGADTQYF
CDR3 DNA: TGTGCCAGCAGCGTAAGGCCGGGACAGGGAGCAGATACGCAGTATTTT

clone size: many
J gene: TRBJ2-3
D gene: TRBD2
V gene: TRBV2
CDR3 protein: CASSWTSGDGDTQYF
CDR3 DNA: TGTGCCAGCAGTTGGACTAGCGGGGATGGCGATACGCAGTATTTT

clone size: few
J gene: TRBJ2-3
D gene: NA
V gene: TRBV6-1
CDR3 protein: CASSPPLSTDTQYF
CDR3 DNA: TGTGCCAGCAGTCCTCCCCTGAGCACAGATACGCAGTATTTT

clone size: few
J gene: TRBJ1-5
D gene: TRBD1
V gene: TRBV12-3/TRBV12-4
CDR3 protein: CASSADRGGQPQHF
CDR3 DNA: TGTGCCAGCAGTGCGGACAGGGGAGGTCAGCCCCAGCATTTT

clone size: NA
J gene: TRBJ1-2
D gene: NA
V gene: TRBV28
CDR3 protein: CASNSGTLIYGYTF
CDR3 DNA: TGTGCCAGCAACTCAGGGACGTTGATTTATGGCTACACCTTC

clone size: many
J gene: TRBJ2-5
D gene: NA
V gene: TRBV20-1
CDR3 protein: CSARNWGTGQETQYF
CDR3 DNA: TGCAGTGCTAGAAATTGGGGGACGGGGCAAGAGACCCAGTACTTC

clone size: few
J gene: TRBJ1-1
D gene: NA
V gene: TRBV20-1
CDR3 protein: CSARDGGRGDTEAFF
CDR3 DNA: TGCAGTGCTAGGGATGGGGGCAGGGGTGACACTGAAGCTTTCTTT

clone size: NA
J gene: TRBJ2-7
D gene: NA
V gene: TRBV5-5
CDR3 protein: CASSLGTSSSYEQYF
CDR3 DNA: TGTGCCAGCAGCTTAGGGACGTCGAGCTCCTACGAGCAGTACTTC

clone size: NA
J gene: TRBJ1-1
D gene: NA
V gene: TRBV12-3/TRBV12-4
CDR3 protein: CASSPDETNTEAFF
CDR3 DNA: TGTGCCAGCAGTCCGGACGAAACGAACACTGAAGCTTTCTTT

clone size: NA
J gene: TRBJ2-5
D gene: TRBD1
V gene: TRBV12-3/TRBV12-4
CDR3 protein: CASSLTGFTETQYF
CDR3 DNA: TGTGCCAGCAGTTTGACAGGGTTCACAGAGACCCAGTACTTC

clone size: many
J gene: TRBJ2-1
D gene: TRBD2
V gene: TRBV6-2/TRBV6-3
CDR3 protein: CASSTTGLAGGQVYNEQFF
CDR3 DNA: TGTGCCAGCAGTACCACGGGACTAGCGGGGGGCCAAGTCTACAATGAGCAGTTCTTC

clone size: NA
J gene: TRBJ2-7
D gene: TRBD1
V gene: TRBV25-1
CDR3 protein: CASGRQGAYEQYF
CDR3 DNA: TGTGCCAGCGGAAGACAGGGGGCCTACGAGCAGTACTTC

clone size: few
J gene: TRBJ1-2
D gene: NA
V gene: TRBV20-1
CDR3 protein: CSASGFSNYGYTF
CDR3 DNA: TGCAGTGCCTCGGGATTTTCCAACTATGGCTACACCTTC

clone size: few
J gene: TRBJ2-3
D gene: TRBD2
V gene: TRBV18
CDR3 protein: CASSPQAGSTDTQYF
CDR3 DNA: TGTGCCAGCTCACCACAAGCGGGGAGCACAGATACGCAGTATTTT

clone size: few
J gene: TRBJ2-3
D gene: TRBD1
V gene: TRBV5-4
CDR3 protein: CASSSPVTGGPSSTQYF
CDR3 DNA: TGTGCCAGCAGCTCTCCCGTTACAGGGGGGCCTTCGAGTACGCAGTATTTT

clone size: few
J gene: TRBJ2-5
D gene: NA
V gene: TRBV20-1
CDR3 protein: CSARTTLETQYF
CDR3 DNA: TGCAGTGCTAGGACTACGCTAGAGACCCAGTACTTC

clone size: NA
J gene: TRBJ2-7
D gene: NA
V gene: TRBV7-6
CDR3 protein: CASSVGTGYEQYF
CDR3 DNA: TGTGCCAGCAGCGTAGGGACGGGGTACGAGCAGTACTTC

clone size: NA
J gene: TRBJ2-2
D gene: NA
V gene: TRBV29-1
CDR3 protein: CSVEGSNTGELFF
CDR3 DNA: TGCAGCGTTGAAGGGAGCAACACCGGGGAGCTGTTTTTT

clone size: few
J gene: TRBJ2-7
D gene: NA
V gene: TRBV20-1
CDR3 protein: CSANGGPSYEQYF
CDR3 DNA: TGCAGTGCCAATGGTGGACCCTCCTACGAGCAGTACTTC

clone size: many
J gene: TRBJ2-4
D gene: NA
V gene: TRBV5-1
CDR3 protein: CASSPLSGAKNIQYF
CDR3 DNA: TGCGCCAGCAGCCCCTTGAGTGGGGCCAAAAACATTCAGTACTTC

clone size: NA
J gene: TRBJ2-7
D gene: TRBD1
V gene: TRBV27
CDR3 protein: CASSHPLLASTGARNEQYF
CDR3 DNA: TGTGCCAGCAGCCACCCACTTTTGGCCTCGACAGGGGCGAGAAACGAGCAGTACTTC

clone size: few
J gene: TRBJ2-7
D gene: TRBD1
V gene: TRBV7-7
CDR3 protein: CASSPGTGPSYEQYF
CDR3 DNA: TGTGCTAGCAGCCCCGGGACAGGGCCGTCCTACGAGCAGTACTTC

clone size: few
J gene: TRBJ1-1
D gene: TRBD1
V gene: TRBV14
CDR3 protein: CASSQQGGGTEAFF
CDR3 DNA: TGTGCCAGCAGCCAACAGGGGGGAGGCACTGAAGCTTTCTTT

clone size: NA
J gene: TRBJ2-7
D gene: TRBD1
V gene: TRBV4-2
CDR3 protein: CASSQDRGTGTYEQYF
CDR3 DNA: TGTGCCAGCAGCCAAGATCGGGGGACAGGGACCTACGAGCAGTACTTC

clone size: few
J gene: TRBJ2-3
D gene: TRBD1
V gene: TRBV5-8
CDR3 protein: CASSSGTGNTDTQYF
CDR3 DNA: TGTGCCAGCAGCTCGGGGACAGGGAACACAGATACGCAGTATTTT

clone size: many
J gene: TRBJ2-7
D gene: NA
V gene: TRBV7-8
CDR3 protein: CASSLGGRYEQYF
CDR3 DNA: TGTGCCAGCAGCTTAGGAGGGAGATACGAGCAGTACTTC

clone size: few
J gene: TRBJ1-4
D gene: NA
V gene: TRBV6-1
CDR3 protein: CASREGIRKLFF
CDR3 DNA: TGTGCCAGCAGGGAAGGAATTCGAAAACTGTTTTTT

clone size: NA
J gene: TRBJ1-3
D gene: NA
V gene: TRBV5-1
CDR3 protein: CASSLDARGTGNTIYF
CDR3 DNA: TGCGCCAGCAGCTTGGATGCGAGGGGAACCGGAAACACCATATATTTT

clone size: few
J gene: TRBJ2-1
D gene: TRBD1
V gene: TRBV7-6
CDR3 protein: CASSLIQGQPNNEQFF
CDR3 DNA: TGTGCCAGCAGCCTCATTCAGGGACAGCCAAACAATGAGCAGTTCTTC